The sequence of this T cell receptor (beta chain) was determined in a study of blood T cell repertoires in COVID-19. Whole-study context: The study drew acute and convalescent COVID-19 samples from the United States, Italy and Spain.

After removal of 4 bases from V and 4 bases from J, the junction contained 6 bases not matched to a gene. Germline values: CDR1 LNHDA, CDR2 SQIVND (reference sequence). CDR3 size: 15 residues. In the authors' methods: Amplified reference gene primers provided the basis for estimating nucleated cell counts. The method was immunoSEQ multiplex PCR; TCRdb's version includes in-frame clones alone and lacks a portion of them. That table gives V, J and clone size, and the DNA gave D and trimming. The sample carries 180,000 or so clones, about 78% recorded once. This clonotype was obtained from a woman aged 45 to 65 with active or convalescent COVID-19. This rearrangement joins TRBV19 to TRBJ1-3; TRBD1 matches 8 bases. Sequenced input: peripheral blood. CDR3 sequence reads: CASSTGQGFGNTIYF. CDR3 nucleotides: TGTGCCAGTAGTACCGGACAGGGTTTCGGAAACACCATATATTTT.